This T cell receptor (beta chain) comes out of a study of CD8+ T cells in alopecia areata. Treatment in this sample: oral pan-JAK inhibitor, 5-10 mg twice daily. The CDR3 is 15 residues long. Between the trimmed V and J ends, which lost 0 bases and 0 bases, there was a span of 9 bases. Germline-derived CDR1 and CDR2 are MNHEY and SMNVEV (reference sequence). cDNA serving as the sequencing template came from extracted, reverse transcribed RNA. Clones were read by immunoSEQ multiplex PCR, and TCRdb kept only the in-frame ones, dropping some. The data show 150,000 to 200,000 clones, roughly three fifths seen once.

The starting material was CD8+ T cells sorted from blood, obtained at week 24, from a patient treated with tofacitinib. V usage is TRBV27 and J usage is TRBJ2-7; the D gene could be TRBD1 or TRBD2 (5 bases each). The origin of this receptor is a human donor with alopecia areata. The CDR3 loop is CASSLSSGASYEQYF. The CDR3 nucleotides are TGTGCCAGCAGTTTATCGTCCGGGGCCTCCTACGAGCAGTACTTC.